The 7 T cell receptor beta chains presented below share a single source sample, sequenced in a study of blood T cell repertoires in COVID-19. Produced via immunoSEQ multiplex PCR; TCRdb's table is partial and in-frame only. The sample contains 100,000 to 150,000 clones, approximately 71% of which appear only once. Material: peripheral blood. The receptors were sampled from a human donor in a cohort sampled during active COVID-19.

The gene calls are TRBV7-2 and TRBJ2-1; 7 nucleotides align to TRBD2. Germline CDR1 is SGHTA and CDR2 is FQGNSA. The junction had 6 bases not matched to a gene; V was cut back by 5 bases and J by 8 bases. The CDR3 covers 13 residues. CDR3 loop: CASSPWTSDEQFF. The CDR3 region has the DNA TGTGCCAGCAGCCCCTGGACTAGTGATGAGCAGTTCTTC.

J is TRBJ2-7 and V is TRBV3-1 (or the pseudogene TRBV3-2); maybe TRBD2 (6 bases). CDR1 and CDR2 (germline): LGHDT, YNNKEL (reference sequence). The CDR3 contains 14 residues. The V end was cut by 6 bases, the J end by 3 bases, with 15 bases between. The CDR3 here is CASSQGLRNYEQYF. The CDR3, as DNA: TGTGCCAGCAGTCAGGGACTCCGAAACTACGAGCAGTACTTC.

Only a few counts were recorded for this clone. The rearrangement joins TRBV11-2 to TRBJ2-7; D is uncertain. V shed 1 base and J shed 3 bases, with 7 bases lying between them. There are 13 residues in the CDR3. Germline CDR1 reads SGHAT; CDR2 reads FQNNGV. This CDR3 is CASSLGGRYEQYF. CDR3 nucleotides: TGTGCCAGCAGCTTAGGTGGCCGCTACGAGCAGTACTTC. The full variable domain, with the rest looked up from reference TRBV11-2 and TRBJ2-7, is EAGVAQSPRYKIIEKRQSVAFWCNPISGHATLYWYQQILGQGPKLLIQFQNNGVVDDSQLPKDRFSAERLKGVDSTLKIQPAKLEDSAVYLCASSLGGRYEQYFGPGTRLTVT.

This clone was detected once. The chain joins TRBV6-5 to TRBJ2-7, with 9 positions matching TRBD1. The CDR3 is made up of 14 amino acids. Looked up from germline, CDR1 is MNHEY and CDR2 is SVGAGI. J gave up 2 bases and V 10 bases, and 9 bases lay outside the gene matches. The CDR3 DNA is TGTGCCACTAAACCGGGACAGGGACCCTACGAGCAGTACTTC. Translating it yields CATKPGQGPYEQYF.

The rearrangement uses TRBV19 and TRBJ2-1, with 8 bases fitting TRBD2. J was trimmed by 10 bases and V by 10 bases; bases with no gene match: 18. This CDR3 has 15 residues. CDR1 and CDR2 (germline): LNHDA, SQIVND (reference sequence). CDR3 in DNA: TGTGCCATTGGGCGCTCCGGGACTAGTCGCGGGGAGCAGTTCTTC. This encodes CAIGRSGTSRGEQFF.

The rearrangement links TRBV29-1 to TRBJ1-1; TRBD1 matches at 7 bases. V was clipped by 6 bases and J by 3 bases; unmatched bases: 7. Germline loops: CDR1 SQVTM, CDR2 ANQGSEA. The CDR3 is made up of 13 amino acids. In DNA form, the CDR3 reads TGCAGCGTGAACACAGGGGATCACACTGAAGCTTTCTTT. Amino acid sequence: CSVNTGDHTEAFF.

The chain joins TRBV28 to TRBJ1-5, with D possibly TRBD1 on 6 matching bases. Germline V gives CDR1 MDHEN, CDR2 SYDVKM. There are 13 residues in the CDR3. Trimming removed 8 bases from V and 5 bases from J, with 13 bases in between. The CDR3 nucleotides are TGTGCCAGCGCGGAAGGGGGTCATCAGCCCCAGCATTTT. Its protein product is CASAEGGHQPQHF.